These T cell receptor beta chains were read from a single sample in a study of OX40 agonist ivuxolimab in advanced cancers. Produced via immunoSEQ multiplex PCR; TCRdb's table is partial and in-frame only. The sample contains about 77,000 clones, roughly 89% of which appear only once. The sample was CD4+ or CD8+ T cells sorted from blood, taken in a trial of the OX40 agonist ivuxolimab. These receptors were taken from an adult with an advanced solid tumor such as melanoma, head and neck, liver or kidney cancer. Each CDR3 is given with its conserved first and last residue. The order of the fields is CDR3 protein, CDR3 length, J gene, V gene.

cdr3_aa: CASSRLQAESSYEQYF; cdr3_length: 16; j_call: TRBJ2-7; v_call: TRBV4-2
cdr3_aa: CASSLGSGRVPDTQYF; cdr3_length: 16; j_call: TRBJ2-3; v_call: TRBV5-1
cdr3_aa: CASSRTGSPNTGELFF; cdr3_length: 16; j_call: TRBJ2-2; v_call: TRBV9
cdr3_aa: CASSLTGYTQYF; cdr3_length: 12; j_call: TRBJ2-3; v_call: TRBV14
cdr3_aa: CASSPPGTANTEAFF; cdr3_length: 15; j_call: TRBJ1-1; v_call: TRBV18
cdr3_aa: CASSPVGIPYNEQFF; cdr3_length: 15; j_call: TRBJ2-1; v_call: TRBV5-1
cdr3_aa: CASSFGQVGDEQFF; cdr3_length: 14; j_call: TRBJ2-1; v_call: TRBV5-1
cdr3_aa: CASSPRDRLRVGYTF; cdr3_length: 15; j_call: TRBJ1-2; v_call: TRBV19
cdr3_aa: CASSPATQMNTEAFF; cdr3_length: 15; j_call: TRBJ1-1; v_call: TRBV18
cdr3_aa: CASSSLAGGKGYEQYF; cdr3_length: 16; j_call: TRBJ2-7; v_call: TRBV7-9
cdr3_aa: CASSVVRHPEGNEQFF; cdr3_length: 16; j_call: TRBJ2-1; v_call: TRBV9
cdr3_aa: CASSLNTRGLGNQPQHF; cdr3_length: 17; j_call: TRBJ1-5; v_call: TRBV5-8
cdr3_aa: CASSPPTGGVRAEAFF; cdr3_length: 16; j_call: TRBJ1-1; v_call: TRBV18
cdr3_aa: CASSFDLNGGYTF; cdr3_length: 13; j_call: TRBJ1-2; v_call: TRBV7-2
cdr3_aa: CASTNGGYEQYF; cdr3_length: 12; j_call: TRBJ2-7; v_call: TRBV6-5
cdr3_aa: CASSSLSGRAGYEQYF; cdr3_length: 16; j_call: TRBJ2-7; v_call: TRBV6-6
cdr3_aa: CASSSSRTGQNYDYTF; cdr3_length: 16; j_call: TRBJ1-2; v_call: TRBV11-2
cdr3_aa: CATTLTGTYEQYF; cdr3_length: 13; j_call: TRBJ2-7; v_call: TRBV28
cdr3_aa: CASSGARATLAGYTF; cdr3_length: 15; j_call: TRBJ1-2; v_call: TRBV5-5
cdr3_aa: CASSSGAHQETQYF; cdr3_length: 14; j_call: TRBJ2-5; v_call: TRBV7-2
cdr3_aa: CASMGSLNQPQHF; cdr3_length: 13; j_call: TRBJ1-5; v_call: TRBV28
cdr3_aa: CASSLVAGTEAFF; cdr3_length: 13; j_call: TRBJ1-1; v_call: TRBV27
cdr3_aa: CASSSRGANQPQHF; cdr3_length: 14; j_call: TRBJ1-5; v_call: TRBV28
cdr3_aa: CASSLEPGQPQHF; cdr3_length: 13; j_call: TRBJ1-5; v_call: TRBV7-6